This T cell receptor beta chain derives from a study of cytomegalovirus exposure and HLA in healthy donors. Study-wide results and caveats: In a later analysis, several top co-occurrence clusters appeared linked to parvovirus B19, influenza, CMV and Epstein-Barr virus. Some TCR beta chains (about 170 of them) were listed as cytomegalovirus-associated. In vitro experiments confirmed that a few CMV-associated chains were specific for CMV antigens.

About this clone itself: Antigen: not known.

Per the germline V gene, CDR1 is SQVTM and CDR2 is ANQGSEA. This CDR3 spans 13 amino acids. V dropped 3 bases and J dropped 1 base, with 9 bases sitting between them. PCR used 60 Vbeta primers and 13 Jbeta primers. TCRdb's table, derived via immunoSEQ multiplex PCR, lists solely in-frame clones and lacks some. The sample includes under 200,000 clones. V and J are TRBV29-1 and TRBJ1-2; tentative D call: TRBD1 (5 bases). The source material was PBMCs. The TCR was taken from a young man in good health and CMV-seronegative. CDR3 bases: TGCAGCGTTGAGCAGGGAAGTAACTATGGCTACACCTTC. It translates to CSVEQGSNYGYTF.